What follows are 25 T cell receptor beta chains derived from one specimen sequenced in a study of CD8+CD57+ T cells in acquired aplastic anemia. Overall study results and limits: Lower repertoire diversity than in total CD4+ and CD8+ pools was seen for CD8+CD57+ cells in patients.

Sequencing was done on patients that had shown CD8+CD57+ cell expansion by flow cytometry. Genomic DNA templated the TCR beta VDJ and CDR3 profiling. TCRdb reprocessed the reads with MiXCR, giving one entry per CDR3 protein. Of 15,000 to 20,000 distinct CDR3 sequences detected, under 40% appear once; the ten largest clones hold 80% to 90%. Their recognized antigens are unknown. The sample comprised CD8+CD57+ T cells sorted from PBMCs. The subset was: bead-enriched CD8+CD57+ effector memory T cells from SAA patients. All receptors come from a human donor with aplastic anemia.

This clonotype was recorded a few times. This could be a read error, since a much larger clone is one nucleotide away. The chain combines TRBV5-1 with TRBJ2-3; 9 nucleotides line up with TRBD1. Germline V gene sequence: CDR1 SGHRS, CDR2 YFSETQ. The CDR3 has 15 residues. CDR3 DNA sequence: TGCGCCAGCAGCCCCTGGACAGGGGTCACAGATGCGCAGTATTTT. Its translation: CASSPWTGVTDAQYF.

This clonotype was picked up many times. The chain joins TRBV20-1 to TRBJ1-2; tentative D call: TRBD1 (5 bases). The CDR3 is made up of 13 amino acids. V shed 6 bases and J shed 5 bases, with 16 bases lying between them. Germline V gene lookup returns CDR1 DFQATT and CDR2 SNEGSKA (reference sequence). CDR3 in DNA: TGCAGTGCGAGGGGCCTGGAAGGGTATGGCTACACCTTC. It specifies CSARGLEGYGYTF.

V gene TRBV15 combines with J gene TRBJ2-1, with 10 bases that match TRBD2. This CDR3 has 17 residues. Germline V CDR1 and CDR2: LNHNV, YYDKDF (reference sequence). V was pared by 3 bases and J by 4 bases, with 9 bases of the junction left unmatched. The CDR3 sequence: CATSSSLSGGLYNEQFF. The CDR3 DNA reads TGTGCCACCAGCAGCTCCCTTAGCGGGGGGCTGTACAATGAGCAGTTCTTC.

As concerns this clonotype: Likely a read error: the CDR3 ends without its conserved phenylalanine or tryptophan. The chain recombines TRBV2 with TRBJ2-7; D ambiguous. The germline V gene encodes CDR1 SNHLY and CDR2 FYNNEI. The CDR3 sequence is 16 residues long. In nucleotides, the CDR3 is TGTGCCAGCAGTGGCCGAACCGGACGACCTTCCTACGGGCAGTACTCT. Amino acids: CASSGRTGRPSYGQYS.

As DNA, the CDR3 is TGCGCCAGCAGCCCACCCCGGACAGCCCAAGAGACCCAGTACTTC. Translating gives CASSPPRTAQETQYF. The chain combines TRBV5-1 with TRBJ2-5, with D perhaps TRBD1 (6 bases). Germline V gives CDR1 SGHRS, CDR2 YFSETQ. The CDR3 is 15 amino acids. The V end was cut by 4 bases, the J end by 1 base, with 14 bases between.

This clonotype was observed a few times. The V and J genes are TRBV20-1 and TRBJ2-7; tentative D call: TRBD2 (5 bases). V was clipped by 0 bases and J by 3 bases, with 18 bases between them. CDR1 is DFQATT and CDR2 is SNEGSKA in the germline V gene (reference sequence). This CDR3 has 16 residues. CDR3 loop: CSARDRSSGTLYEQYF. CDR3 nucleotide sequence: TGCAGTGCTAGAGATAGGTCCAGCGGAACCCTCTACGAGCAGTACTTC.

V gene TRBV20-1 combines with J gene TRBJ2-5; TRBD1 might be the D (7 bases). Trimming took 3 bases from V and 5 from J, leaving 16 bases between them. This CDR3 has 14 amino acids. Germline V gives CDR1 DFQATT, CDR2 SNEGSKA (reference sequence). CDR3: CSASAPTGRETQYF. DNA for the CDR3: TGCAGTGCTAGTGCTCCGACAGGGAGGGAGACCCAGTACTTC.

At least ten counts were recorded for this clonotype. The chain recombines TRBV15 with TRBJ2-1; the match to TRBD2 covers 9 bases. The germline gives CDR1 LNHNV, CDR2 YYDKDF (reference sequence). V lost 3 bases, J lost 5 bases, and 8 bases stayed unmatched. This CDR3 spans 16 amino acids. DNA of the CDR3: TGTGCCACCAGCAGTTACGGCGGGGGGGCCAACAATGAGCAGTTCTTC. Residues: CATSSYGGGANNEQFF.

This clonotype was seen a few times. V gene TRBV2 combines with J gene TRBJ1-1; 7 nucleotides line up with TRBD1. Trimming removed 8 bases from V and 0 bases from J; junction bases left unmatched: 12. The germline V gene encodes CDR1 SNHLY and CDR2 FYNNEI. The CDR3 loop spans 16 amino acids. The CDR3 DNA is TGTGCCAGCTCGAGACAGGGAAGGGTTATGAACACTGAAGCTTTCTTT. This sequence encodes CASSRQGRVMNTEAFF.

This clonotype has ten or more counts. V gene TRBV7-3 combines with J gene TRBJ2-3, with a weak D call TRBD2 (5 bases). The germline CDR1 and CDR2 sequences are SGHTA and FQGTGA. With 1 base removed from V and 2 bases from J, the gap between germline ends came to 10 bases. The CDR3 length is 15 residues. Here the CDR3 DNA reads TGTGCCAGCAGCTTAAAGGGCGGGCCCACAGATACGCAGTATTTT. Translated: CASSLKGGPTDTQYF.

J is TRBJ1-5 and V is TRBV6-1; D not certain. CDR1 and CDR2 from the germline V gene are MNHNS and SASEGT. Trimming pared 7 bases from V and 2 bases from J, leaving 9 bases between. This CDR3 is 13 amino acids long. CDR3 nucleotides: TGTGCCAGCAAGAAGTCGGGCAATCAGCCCCAGCATTTT. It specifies CASKKSGNQPQHF.

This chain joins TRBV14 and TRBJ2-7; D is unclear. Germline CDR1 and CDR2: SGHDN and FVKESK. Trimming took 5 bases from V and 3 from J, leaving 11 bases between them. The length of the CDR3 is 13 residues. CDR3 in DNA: TGTGCCAGCAGCTTGGTGTCCGGCTACGAGCAGTACTTC. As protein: CASSLVSGYEQYF.

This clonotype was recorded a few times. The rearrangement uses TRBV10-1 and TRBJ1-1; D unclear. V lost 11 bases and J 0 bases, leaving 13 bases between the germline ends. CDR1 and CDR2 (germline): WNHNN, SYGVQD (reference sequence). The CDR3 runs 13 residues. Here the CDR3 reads CALGENMNTEAFF. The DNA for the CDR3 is TGCGCCCTTGGGGAAAACATGAACACTGAAGCTTTCTTT.

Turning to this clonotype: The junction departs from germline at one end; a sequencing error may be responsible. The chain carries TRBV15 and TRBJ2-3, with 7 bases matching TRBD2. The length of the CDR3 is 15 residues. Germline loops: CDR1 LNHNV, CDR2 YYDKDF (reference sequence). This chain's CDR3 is CATSSRGEGTDTQCF. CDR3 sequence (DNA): TGTGCCACCAGCTCCCGAGGGGAGGGAACAGATACGCAGTGTTTT.

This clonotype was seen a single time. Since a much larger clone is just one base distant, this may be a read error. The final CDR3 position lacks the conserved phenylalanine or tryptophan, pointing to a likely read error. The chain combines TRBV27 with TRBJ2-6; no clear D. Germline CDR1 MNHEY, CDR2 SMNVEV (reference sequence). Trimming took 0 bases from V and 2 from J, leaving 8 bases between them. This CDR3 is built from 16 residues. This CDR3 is CASSLSPGTGANVLTL. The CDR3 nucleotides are TGTGCCAGCAGTTTATCTCCGGGCACTGGGGCCAACGTCCTGACTCTC.

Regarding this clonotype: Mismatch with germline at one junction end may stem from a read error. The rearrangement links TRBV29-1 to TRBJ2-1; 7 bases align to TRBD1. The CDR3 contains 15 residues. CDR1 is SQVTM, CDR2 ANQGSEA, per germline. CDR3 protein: CSVQEGAPANNEQLF. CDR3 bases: TGCAGCGTCCAAGAGGGGGCACCGGCGAACAATGAGCAGCTCTTC.

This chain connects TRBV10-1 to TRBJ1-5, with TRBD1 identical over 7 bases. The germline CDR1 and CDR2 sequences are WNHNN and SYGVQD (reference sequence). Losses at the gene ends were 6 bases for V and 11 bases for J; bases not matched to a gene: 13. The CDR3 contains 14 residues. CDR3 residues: CASSAETGSWSQHF. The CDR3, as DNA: TGCGCCAGCAGCGCAGAGACAGGGAGTTGGTCCCAGCATTTT.

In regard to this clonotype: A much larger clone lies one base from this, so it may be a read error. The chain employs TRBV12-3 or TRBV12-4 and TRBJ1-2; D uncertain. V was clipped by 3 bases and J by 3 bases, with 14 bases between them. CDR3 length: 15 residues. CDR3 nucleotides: TGTGCCAGCAGTTTTGTAGGCAGTCCCGACTATGGCTACACCTTC. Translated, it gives CASSFVGSPDYGYTF.

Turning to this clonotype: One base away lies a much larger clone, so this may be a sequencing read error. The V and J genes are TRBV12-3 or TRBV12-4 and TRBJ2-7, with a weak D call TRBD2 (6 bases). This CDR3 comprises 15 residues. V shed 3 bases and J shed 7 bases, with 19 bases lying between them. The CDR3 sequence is CASSFANRWGDEQYF. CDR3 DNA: TGTGCCAGCAGTTTTGCTAACAGATGGGGGGATGAGCAGTACTTC.

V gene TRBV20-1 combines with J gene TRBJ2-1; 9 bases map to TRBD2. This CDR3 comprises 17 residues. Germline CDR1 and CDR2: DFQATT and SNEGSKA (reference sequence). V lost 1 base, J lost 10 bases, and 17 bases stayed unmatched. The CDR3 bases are TGCAGTGCTAGAGGGGGTACTAGCGGGTCCTTTCGCGGGGAGCAGTTCTTC. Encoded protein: CSARGGTSGSFRGEQFF.

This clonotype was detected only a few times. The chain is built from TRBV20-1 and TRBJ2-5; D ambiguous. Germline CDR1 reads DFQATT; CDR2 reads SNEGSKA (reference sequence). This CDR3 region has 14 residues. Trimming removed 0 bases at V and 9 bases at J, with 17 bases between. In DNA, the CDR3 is TGCAGTGCTAGAGATGGACGGGCTAATGGGGCCCAGTACTTC. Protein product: CSARDGRANGAQYF.

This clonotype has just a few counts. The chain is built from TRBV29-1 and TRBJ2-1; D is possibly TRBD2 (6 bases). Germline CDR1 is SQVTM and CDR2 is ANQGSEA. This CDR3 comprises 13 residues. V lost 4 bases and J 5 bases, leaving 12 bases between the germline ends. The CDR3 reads CSVGGLYDNEQFF. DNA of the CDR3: TGCAGCGTTGGAGGACTATACGACAATGAGCAGTTCTTC.

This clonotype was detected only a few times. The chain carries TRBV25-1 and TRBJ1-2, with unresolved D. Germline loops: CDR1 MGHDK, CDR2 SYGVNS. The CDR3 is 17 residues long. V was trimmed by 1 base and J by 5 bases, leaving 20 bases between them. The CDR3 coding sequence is TGTGCCAGCAGTGAATTGTCCGGCGGACCCGATTCGTATGGCTACACCTTC. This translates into CASSELSGGPDSYGYTF.

In nucleotides, the CDR3 is TGTGCCACCAGTGGGGGGGAGACCCAGTACTTC. Translated: CATSGGETQYF. J is TRBJ2-5 and V is TRBV24-1, with D possibly being TRBD1 or TRBD2 (5 bases each). V lost 5 bases and J 5 bases, leaving 5 bases between the germline ends. Germline V gene data show CDR1 as KGHDR and CDR2 as SFDVKD. CDR3 length equals 11 residues.

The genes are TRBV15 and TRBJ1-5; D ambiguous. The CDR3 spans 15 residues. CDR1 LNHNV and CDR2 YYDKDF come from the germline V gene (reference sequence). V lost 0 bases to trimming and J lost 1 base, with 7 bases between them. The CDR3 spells CATSREGRSNQPQHF. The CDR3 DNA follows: TGTGCCACCAGCAGAGAAGGACGGAGCAATCAGCCCCAGCATTTT.